This T cell receptor (beta chain) was identified during a study of blood T cell repertoires in COVID-19. The wider study: Sites across the United States, Italy and Spain contributed samples from acute and convalescent COVID-19. PBMCs, B-cell-depleted T cells, or T cells were the source of the cDNA or gDNA that made up the material.

Study processing details: Reference gene primer amplification in the assay estimated nucleated cell counts. Data came from immunoSEQ multiplex PCR; TCRdb stores just in-frame clones and leaves some out. That table supplies the V and J calls and clone size; D and trimming were determined from the DNA. The table lists over 200,000 clones, over 75% of them singletons, with under 2.5% in the top ten. CDR1 is MNHEY and CDR2 is SVGAGI in the germline V gene. This CDR3 spans 16 amino acids. The V gene lost 0 bases and the J gene lost 2 bases, with 12 bases spanning the gap. The TCR comes from a middle-aged man with active or convalescent COVID-19. The specimen was peripheral blood. V usage is TRBV6-5 and J usage is TRBJ2-3, with D perhaps matching TRBD2 (7 bases). The CDR3 DNA is TGTGCCAGCAGTTACTCTCGGGGGGCTAACACAGATACGCAGTATTTT. It encodes CASSYSRGANTDTQYF.